The 8 T cell receptor beta chains in this list originate from one sample, sequenced in a study of blood T cell repertoires in COVID-19. Assay: immunoSEQ multiplex PCR; the TCRdb copy retains only in-frame clones and omits some. The sample has fewer than 300,000 clones; roughly 90% are singletons. Sequenced: PBMCs or T cells enriched from blood (not recorded which). The receptors come from a woman aged 25 to 39 who had recovered from COVID-19.

The CDR3 loop reads CASSPAGSRSNQPQHF. The CDR3 DNA sequence: TGTGCCAGCTCTCCGGCAGGGTCACGTAGCAATCAGCCCCAGCATTTT. The V gene is TRBV18, the J gene TRBJ1-5, with D perhaps TRBD1 (5 bases). Looked up from germline, CDR1 is KGHSH and CDR2 is LQKENI. The ends were cut back, 6 bases at V and 0 bases at J, with 15 bases in the middle. The CDR3 has 16 amino acids.

This clone was counted only a few times. The chain has TRBV15 and TRBJ2-5, with no clear D. The CDR3 runs 15 residues. Trimming removed 0 bases from V and 4 bases from J, with 12 bases in between. Germline V gene data show CDR1 as LNHNV and CDR2 as YYDKDF (reference sequence). This CDR3 is CATSRDRNTLETQYF. The CDR3 bases are TGTGCCACCAGCAGAGATCGCAATACTCTAGAGACCCAGTACTTC.

V gene TRBV30 combines with J gene TRBJ2-1; TRBD2 aligns across 9 bases. This CDR3 is built from 15 residues. The junction had 10 bases not matched to a gene; V was cut back by 0 bases and J by 10 bases. CDR1 is GTSNPN and CDR2 is SVGIG in the germline V gene (reference sequence). Here the CDR3 DNA reads TGTGCCTGGAGTGTACTGGCGGGAGGGCCGGGGGAGCAGTTCTTC. It yields the protein CAWSVLAGGPGEQFF.

This clone was seen only a few times. The genes are TRBV6-6 and TRBJ2-3; the match to TRBD2 covers 8 bases. Looked up from germline, CDR1 is MNHNY and CDR2 is SVGAGI (reference sequence). The CDR3 is made up of 16 amino acids. V gave up 2 bases and J gave up 4 bases; unmatched junction bases: 8. The CDR3 region is CASSYPGTRSSDTQYF. The CDR3 nucleotides read TGTGCCAGCAGTTACCCCGGGACTAGGAGTTCAGATACGCAGTATTTT.

J is TRBJ2-3 and V is TRBV19; D possibly corresponds to TRBD1 (7 bases). V was pared by 5 bases and J by 5 bases, with 14 bases between. CDR3 length: 14 residues. From germline, CDR1 is LNHDA and CDR2 SQIVND (reference sequence). As DNA, the CDR3 is TGTGCCAGTAGTCGTGGAGGGGGCGTAGATACGCAGTATTTT. It specifies CASSRGGGVDTQYF. The complete variable domain, with remaining parts taken from reference TRBV19 and TRBJ2-3, reads DGGITQSPKYLFRKEGQNVTLSCEQNLNHDAMYWYRQDPGQGLRLIYYSQIVNDFQKGDIAEGYSVSREKKESFPLTVTSAQKNPTAFYLCASSRGGGVDTQYFGPGTRLTVL.

This sequence joins TRBV19 and TRBJ2-2; the D gene is possibly TRBD2 (5 bases). Trimming took 3 bases from V and 5 from J, leaving 7 bases between them. The CDR3 runs to 13 residues. The germline V gene encodes CDR1 LNHDA and CDR2 SQIVND (reference sequence). CDR3 sequence: CASSIRGTGELFF. The CDR3 region has the DNA TGTGCCAGTAGTATTAGAGGGACCGGGGAGCTGTTTTTT.

The J gene is TRBJ2-5, the V gene TRBV13; TRBD2 aligns across 16 bases. Germline loops: CDR1 PRHDT, CDR2 FYEKMQ (reference sequence). With 5 bases clipped from V and 5 bases from J, the junction kept 5 bases outside the gene matches. There are 16 residues in the CDR3. CDR3 in amino acids: CASSPQGLAGGETQYF. The CDR3 nucleotides read TGTGCCAGCAGCCCCCAGGGACTAGCGGGAGGGGAGACCCAGTACTTC.

This clone was found once. The gene calls are TRBV27 and TRBJ1-2; TRBD1 agrees at 7 bases. Trimming removed 5 bases from V and 5 bases from J; junction bases left unmatched: 5. CDR1 is MNHEY and CDR2 is SMNVEV in the germline V gene (reference sequence). The CDR3 consists of 13 residues. The CDR3 coding sequence is TGTGCCAGCAGTCCCCGGACAGGATATGGCTACACCTTC. It yields the protein CASSPRTGYGYTF.